This TCR beta chain is drawn from a study of blood T cell repertoires in COVID-19. Germline-derived CDR1 and CDR2 are SGHDT and YYEEEE. Trimming shortened V by 3 bases and J by 5 bases, and 12 bases separated the two germline ends. The CDR3 runs to 14 residues. The authors' processing: Amplifying reference gene primers gave estimates of nucleated cell counts. Repertoires were generated with immunoSEQ multiplex PCR, while TCRdb's copy carries only in-frame clones and drops some. D and trimming were read from the DNA, whereas the V and J calls and clone size are those reported in that table. The sample has 80,000 to 90,000 clones, around 85% seen once.

The origin of this receptor is a man aged 70-80 years with acute or convalescent COVID-19. The specimen sequenced was peripheral blood. The V call is TRBV5-6, the J call TRBJ1-5, with D tentatively TRBD1 (5 bases). In DNA, the CDR3 is TGTGCCAGCAGCTCAGGCTTCAGGGATCAGCCCCAGCATTTT. It specifies CASSSGFRDQPQHF.